Listed below are T cell receptor beta chains from one sample, sequenced in a study of blood T cell repertoires in COVID-19. Using immunoSEQ multiplex PCR, the repertoire was profiled, and TCRdb retains in-frame clones only, with some absent. The sample yields 80,000 to 100,000 clones, just under 80% seen once. Sequencing input: peripheral blood. Receptors originate from a human donor in a cohort sampled during active COVID-19. Both conserved end residues are part of each CDR3. The D gene is left open where the match is weak. Not every row has a clone size; where given, it reads once, few, many or a size class.

clone_size	v_call	j_call	cdr3_length	d_call	cdr3_nt	cdr3_aa
.	TRBV27	TRBJ1-3	16	.	TGTGCCAGCAGTAGCACAGGACCACACTCTGGAAACACCATATATTTT	CASSSTGPHSGNTIYF
.	TRBV28	TRBJ1-5	15	.	TGTGCCAGCAGTACATTGGGACAAACTAACCAGCCCCAGCATTTT	CASSTLGQTNQPQHF
few	TRBV28	TRBJ2-1	18	.	TGTGCCAGCAGTACTTCCTTCACAGGACAACGCTCCTACAATGAGCAGTTCTTC	CASSTSFTGQRSYNEQFF
once	TRBV4-1	TRBJ1-5	17	TRBD1	TGCGCCAGCAGCCAAGTCTATCCACAGGGGGCGGGACAGCCCCAGCATTTT	CASSQVYPQGAGQPQHF
once	TRBV5-4	TRBJ2-1	17	TRBD2	TGTGCCAGCAGCTTGGCCCTTACTAGCGGAGGGTCCAATGAGCAGTTCTTC	CASSLALTSGGSNEQFF
.	TRBV5-4	TRBJ1-1	16	TRBD1	TGTGCCAGCAGCGCTCCTATTGGACAGGGTAACACTGAAGCTTTCTTT	CASSAPIGQGNTEAFF
.	TRBV28	TRBJ1-1	16	TRBD1	TGTGCCAGCAGTCCAATACTCGACAGGGCCAACACTGAAGCTTTCTTT	CASSPILDRANTEAFF
.	TRBV3-1/TRBV3-2	TRBJ2-1	13	TRBD2	TGTGCCAGCAGCCAAAGCGGGGGCAATGAGCAGTTCTTC	CASSQSGGNEQFF
few	TRBV4-2	TRBJ2-2	17	TRBD2	TGTGCCAGCAGCCAAGAGGCTAGCGGGGGGTACGGCGGGGAGCTGTTTTTT	CASSQEASGGYGGELFF
.	TRBV4-1	TRBJ1-1	16	TRBD1	TGCGCCAGCAGACGGAGACAGGGGTTTTGGAACACTGAAGCTTTCTTT	CASRRRQGFWNTEAFF
.	TRBV24-1	TRBJ2-7	15	TRBD1	TGTGCCACCAGTGATCCCCGGGACAGGACCTACGAGCAGTACTTC	CATSDPRDRTYEQYF
.	TRBV5-6	TRBJ2-7	15	.	TGTGCCAGCAGTCTTCTAGGGGACAACCGACTAGAGCAGTACTTC	CASSLLGDNRLEQYF
.	TRBV20-1	TRBJ1-6	16	TRBD1	TGCAGTGCTAGTGGACAGGGGCGAGTTGGGCCTTCACCCCTCCACTTT	CSASGQGRVGPSPLHF
.	TRBV14	TRBJ2-7	12	TRBD2	TGTGCCAGCAGTGCGGGGGCCTACGAGCAGTACTTC	CASSAGAYEQYF
.	TRBV30	TRBJ1-4	13	.	TGTGCCTGGAGTCAGGGTACTAATGAAAAACTGTTTTTT	CAWSQGTNEKLFF
.	TRBV6-1	TRBJ1-1	13	.	TGTGCCAGCAGTGAAAGTCGGAGGACTGAAGCTTTCTTT	CASSESRRTEAFF
.	TRBV11-3	TRBJ2-3	16	TRBD2	TGTGCCAGCAGCTTAGGTGGCGGGGGGGGGCCAGATACGCAGTATTTT	CASSLGGGGGPDTQYF
.	TRBV6-6	TRBJ2-7	14	TRBD2	TGTGCCAGCAGGTCTACTAGCGGGGTCGGCGAGCAGTACTTC	CASRSTSGVGEQYF
.	TRBV5-4	TRBJ2-5	13	.	TGTGCCAGCAGCTGGGCTTCCAAGGAGACCCAGTACTTC	CASSWASKETQYF
.	TRBV19	TRBJ1-5	15	TRBD1	TGTGCCAGTAGCCCAGGGGGCAGGGGGCATCAGCCCCAGCATTTT	CASSPGGRGHQPQHF
few	TRBV7-2	TRBJ2-3	15	TRBD1	TGTGCCAGCAGCCTCCGACAGGGGGTGGCAGATACGCAGTATTTT	CASSLRQGVADTQYF
.	TRBV3-1/TRBV3-2	TRBJ2-7	16	TRBD2	TGTGCCAGCAGCCACCAAGGACTAGCGGGACGGGGCGAGCAGTACTTC	CASSHQGLAGRGEQYF
.	TRBV3-1/TRBV3-2	TRBJ2-7	12	.	TGTGCCAGCAGCCCGGGTACCGACGTTAGGCACTTC	CASSPGTDVRHF
.	TRBV28	TRBJ1-3	16	TRBD1	TGTGCCAGCAGCTCCCCCACAGGGGGGTATGGAAACACCATATATTTT	CASSSPTGGYGNTIYF
.	TRBV20-1	TRBJ1-2	11	.	TGCAGTGCCGTGGAGGGGACCGGCTACACCTTC	CSAVEGTGYTF
few	TRBV7-2	TRBJ2-7	13	.	TGTGCCAGCGCTTCGAAGGGGCCCTACGAGCAGTACTTC	CASASKGPYEQYF
.	TRBV7-9	TRBJ1-2	14	.	TGTGCCAGCAGCTCCGCCGTCCGGGTATATGGCTACACCTTC	CASSSAVRVYGYTF
.	TRBV29-1	TRBJ1-1	12	.	TGCAGCGTGCGGACACTAAGGTTTGAAGCTTTCTTT	CSVRTLRFEAFF
.	TRBV6-5	TRBJ2-1	16	.	TGTGCCAGCAGTTCACGGCTCGGGGGCTCCTACAATGAGCAGTTCTTC	CASSSRLGGSYNEQFF
.	TRBV29-1	TRBJ1-2	12	TRBD1	TGCAGCGCCCGGGACAGAAACTATGGCTACACCTTC	CSARDRNYGYTF
.	TRBV5-4	TRBJ2-2	18	TRBD1	TGTGCCAGCAGCCAAACGAGGGGCGGCAGGGGGTCCACCGGGGAGCTGTTTTTT	CASSQTRGGRGSTGELFF
.	TRBV28	TRBJ1-2	14	TRBD1	TGTGCCAGCAGTGTCGGGACAGGGGACTATGGCTACACCTTC	CASSVGTGDYGYTF
.	TRBV20-1	TRBJ1-2	11	.	TGCAGTGCTAGAGACCTCTATGGCTACACCTTC	CSARDLYGYTF
once	TRBV5-6	TRBJ2-5	14	.	TGTGCCAGCAGCGGGGCACAGGGTCGGAGGACCCAGTACTTC	CASSGAQGRRTQYF
.	TRBV28	TRBJ1-5	14	TRBD1	TGTGCCAGCAGTCCGACAGGGGCAGGGCAGCCCCAGCATTTT	CASSPTGAGQPQHF
.	TRBV19	TRBJ2-3	15	.	TGTGCCAGTGTCCGAACAGGACTAAAGGCAGATACGCAGTATTTT	CASVRTGLKADTQYF
few	TRBV7-9	TRBJ1-2	14	TRBD1	TGTGCCAGCAGCACGACAGGGGGGAACTATGGCTACACCTTC	CASSTTGGNYGYTF
.	TRBV28	TRBJ2-2	14	.	TGTGCCAGCAGTCCCTCAACCCAGGCCGGGGAGCTGTTTTTT	CASSPSTQAGELFF
once	TRBV6-6	TRBJ2-7	14	.	TGTGCCAGCAGTTACATGGGACTTCCCTACGAGCAGTACTTC	CASSYMGLPYEQYF
.	TRBV11-2	TRBJ2-7	15	TRBD1	TGTGCCAGCAGCTCTAGGACAGGTGCTTCCTACGAGCAGTACTTC	CASSSRTGASYEQYF
.	TRBV28	TRBJ1-5	12	.	TGTGCCAGCAGTTTATTAGATCAGCCCCAGCATTTT	CASSLLDQPQHF
.	TRBV7-2	TRBJ2-4	15	TRBD2	TGTGCCAGCAGCATTGGCCTAGCGGGGGCTGGGTCTCAGTACTTC	CASSIGLAGAGSQYF
.	TRBV5-5	TRBJ2-3	16	TRBD1	TGTGCCAGCAGTTTCGGCGGGACAGGGGCGATCGATACGCAGTATTTT	CASSFGGTGAIDTQYF
.	TRBV9	TRBJ1-4	16	TRBD1	TGTGCCAGCAGCGTGCAGGGGGCTGGAACTAATGAAAAACTGTTTTTT	CASSVQGAGTNEKLFF
few	TRBV2	TRBJ2-1	15	TRBD2	TGTGCCAGCAGAGGGCTAGCGGGGGGGCCCCGGGAGCAGTTCTTC	CASRGLAGGPREQFF
.	TRBV19	TRBJ2-7	15	TRBD1	TGTGCCAGTAGTGTAACAGGGGCGGAAGAGCGCGAGCAGTACTTC	CASSVTGAEEREQYF
.	TRBV7-3	TRBJ2-1	16	TRBD2	TGTGCCAGCAGCTTAGGTTTACGGAGCGGGAGTGATGAGCAGTTCTTC	CASSLGLRSGSDEQFF
.	TRBV3-1/TRBV3-2	TRBJ1-5	13	.	TGTGCCAGCAGCCAAACTCGCAATCAGCCCCAGCATTTT	CASSQTRNQPQHF
few	TRBV14	TRBJ2-6	18	.	TGTGCCAGCAGTCCACCCAGGGGAACGGCGGGTGGGGCCAACGTCCTGACTTTC	CASSPPRGTAGGANVLTF
medium-sized	TRBV18	TRBJ2-2	16	.	TGTGCCAGCTCACTTACCGGGGGTTCGAACACCGGGGAGCTGTTTTTT	CASSLTGGSNTGELFF
.	TRBV25-1	TRBJ2-7	14	TRBD1	TGTGCCAGCAGTGGCTGGACAGGGGCTGCCGAGCAGTACTTC	CASSGWTGAAEQYF